Sequencing of this T cell receptor beta chain was carried out in a study of OX40 agonist ivuxolimab in advanced cancers. Study overall: At 0.01 to 10 mg/kg, ivuxolimab was administered intravenously to patients every 2 weeks. Findings of the study overall: Some nonresponders additionally presented with little normalized T-cell clonal expansion. Not determined was the antigen specificity of the expanded peripheral T cells.

The CDR3 contains 12 residues. The germline V gene has CDR1 MDHEN and CDR2 SYDVKM. Trimming pared 2 bases from V and 10 bases from J, leaving 9 bases between. The method was immunoSEQ multiplex PCR; TCRdb's version includes in-frame clones alone and lacks a portion of them. Of 75,000 to 100,000 clones listed, about nine tenths are singletons. Points on this clone: Its antigen is currently unknown. Other DNA variants within this sample encode the same CDR3.

The sequenced sample was CD4+ or CD8+ T cells sorted from blood, obtained in a trial of the OX40 agonist ivuxolimab. The sequence was obtained from an adult with an advanced solid tumor such as melanoma, head and neck, liver or kidney cancer. The chain couples TRBV28 to TRBJ2-1; D uncertain. The CDR3 sequence is CASSLRVGEQFF. The CDR3 region has the DNA TGTGCCAGCAGTTTAAGGGTAGGAGAGCAGTTCTTC. The entire variable domain, with the rest obtained from reference TRBV28 and TRBJ2-1, is as follows: DVKVTQSSRYLVKRTGEKVFLECVQDMDHENMFWYRQDPGLGLRLIYFSYDVKMKEKGDIPEGYSVSREKKERFSLILESASTNQTSMYLCASSLRVGEQFFGPGTRLTVL.